This T cell receptor (beta chain) was identified during a study of beta chain features in type 1 diabetes (dated by TCRdb to 2017 to 2018). With respect to the entire study: No differences in mean age, gender distribution, total cell number or subset yield were found between patients and healthy donors. A total of 90 million to 120 million sorted cells were examined across all samples, and a strong correlation was observed between cell number per subset and RNA yield. The study compared TCRB repertoires of sorted circulating CD4+ T cell subsets between recently diagnosed type 1 diabetes patients and matched healthy donors. Regulatory and stem cell-like memory subsets were obtained from only 8 patients and roughly 8 healthy donors, while naive and central memory subsets were obtained from all 30 or so donors. What the study reported, not specific to this receptor: Type 1 diabetes patients showed a moderate but significant shortening of TCRB CDR3 length in all four CD4+ subsets. Because cDNA rather than genomic DNA was sequenced, highly expressing activated cells could have been over-represented, although no difference in activation and CD3 levels was found between groups. The naive, central memory and regulatory TCRB repertoires appeared to resemble one another more closely among patients than among healthy donors. Shorter templates might have been favored by PCR, but patient and control samples were amplified and corrected together, so both groups would have been affected equally by any skew. Because small numbers of individuals were included in the HLA sub-analyses, any influence of HLA type on TCRB rearrangement was left unresolved. At VDJ recombination sites, patients with type 1 diabetes made fewer insertions and deleted more nucleotides, a pattern implying thymic rearrangement abnormalities.

Each donor gave one peripheral blood draw, averaging roughly 120 mL, which was collected into heparinised tubes. Naive, central memory, regulatory and stem cell-like memory CD4+ T cells were sorted on a BD FACSAria II using a panel including CD45RO, CCR7, CD25, CD127, CD95 and CD27. Every sorted population had a purity above 95%. PBMCs were isolated right away by Lymphoprep density gradient centrifugation and were stained directly, without culture. So that batch effects would be minimized, each experiment stained and sorted samples in pairs, pairing one healthy donor with one patient. The entire isolated RNA was reverse transcribed using the High Capacity cDNA Reverse Transcription Kit, and thus expressed TCRB transcripts were sequenced. Naive, central memory and regulatory T cell samples underwent deep immunoSEQ sequencing, averaging roughly 3.3 million total reads per sample. Sorted cells were lysed in RLT buffer and RNA was extracted with DNase-treated RNeasy Micro or Mini kits, depending on cell number. To prevent cross-contamination, every cell subset was processed on its own, while patient and healthy donor samples were processed together. The immunoSEQ multiplex PCR was used to amplify TCRB sequences from cDNA, yielding 87-bp fragments that span the CDR3 region. Sequencing of the amplicons was performed on the Illumina HiSeq platform. The source study handled its data this way. Synthetic template baselines were used to correct PCR bias computationally, reads within Hamming distance 2 were collapsed, and singletons that could not be merged were discarded. By aligning reads against IMGT, V, D and J genes, CDR3 length, and insertions or deletions at six rearrangement sites were assigned. Within each subset, clonotype counts were normalized to sorted cell number, after which true diversity and Gini coefficients were computed with the tcR R package. The overlap coefficient, calculated on TCRB nucleotide sequences, was used to measure repertoire sharing. Out-of-frame TCRB sequences from naive cells were analyzed as a proxy for the pre-selection repertoire. TCRdb carries this immuneACCESS record with in-frame sequences only. Its versions omit some clonotypes, under half of them owing to an unresolved V gene in the studies checked, with the rest unexplained. D and trimming come from the DNA, and the V and J calls and clone size come from that table. The sample table records around 500,000 clones; about 29% of these occur just once. Roughly 0.066% of the sample lies in the top ten.

Regarding this clone: Which antigen it targets is not known. Base qualities are missing; no much larger clone stands one base away.

Based on the germline V gene, the CDR1 and CDR2 sequences are SGHVS and FQNEAQ. Spanning cysteine to phenylalanine, the CDR3 consists of 14 amino acids. The kept DNA is CDR3 alone, 42 bases in frame from the first base. Trimming at the junction amounts to 4 bases on V and 10 bases on J, and the germline ends lie 16 bases apart. This receptor was obtained from a man aged 18 to 29 in good health. The chain is made from TRBV7-8 and TRBJ1-4, with TRBD1 perhaps the D gene, on 5 matching bases. Material: naive CD4+ T cells from blood. Reading the label with the study, this specimen's cell subset or site is: true naive CD4+ T cells. The CDR3 has the sequence CASSSGTLPGKLFF. The DNA sequence reads TGTGCCAGCAGCTCAGGGACCTTACCGGGAAAACTGTTTTTT.